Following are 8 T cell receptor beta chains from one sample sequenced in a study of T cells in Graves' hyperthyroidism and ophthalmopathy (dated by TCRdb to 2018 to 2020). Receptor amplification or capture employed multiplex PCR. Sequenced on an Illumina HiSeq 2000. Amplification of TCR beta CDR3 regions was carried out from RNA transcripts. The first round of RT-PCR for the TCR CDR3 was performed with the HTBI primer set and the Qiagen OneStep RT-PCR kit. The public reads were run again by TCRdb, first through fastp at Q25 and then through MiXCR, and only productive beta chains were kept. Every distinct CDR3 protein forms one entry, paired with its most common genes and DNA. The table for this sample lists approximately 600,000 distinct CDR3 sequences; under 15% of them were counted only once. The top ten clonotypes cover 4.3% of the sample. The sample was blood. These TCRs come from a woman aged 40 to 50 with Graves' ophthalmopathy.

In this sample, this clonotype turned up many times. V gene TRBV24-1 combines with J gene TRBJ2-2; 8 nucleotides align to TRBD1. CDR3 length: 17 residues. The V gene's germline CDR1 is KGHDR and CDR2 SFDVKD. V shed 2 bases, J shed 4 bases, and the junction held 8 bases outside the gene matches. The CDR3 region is CATSDSPDRAGTGELFF. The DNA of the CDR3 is TGTGCCACCAGTGATTCCCCGGACAGGGCGGGCACCGGGGAGCTGTTTTTT.

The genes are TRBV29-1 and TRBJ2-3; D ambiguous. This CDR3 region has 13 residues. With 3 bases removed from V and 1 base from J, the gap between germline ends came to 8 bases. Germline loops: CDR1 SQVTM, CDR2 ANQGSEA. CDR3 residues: CSVDGRGTDTQYF. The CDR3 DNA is TGCAGCGTTGATGGAAGGGGCACAGATACGCAGTATTTT.

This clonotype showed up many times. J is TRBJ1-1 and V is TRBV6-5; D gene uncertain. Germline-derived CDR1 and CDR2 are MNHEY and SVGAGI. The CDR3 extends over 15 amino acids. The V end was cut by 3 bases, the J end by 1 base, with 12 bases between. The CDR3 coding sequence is TGTGCCAGCAGTTATTACGGTTTTGGGAACACTGAAGCTTTCTTT. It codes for CASSYYGFGNTEAFF.

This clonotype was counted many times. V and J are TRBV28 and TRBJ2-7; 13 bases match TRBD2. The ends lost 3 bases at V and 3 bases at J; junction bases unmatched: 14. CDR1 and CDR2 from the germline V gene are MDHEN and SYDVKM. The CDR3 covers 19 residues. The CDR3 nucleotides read TGTGCCAGCAGTTTGCCTTCCGGGACTAGCGGGATGGTGAGCTACGAGCAGTACTTC. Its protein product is CASSLPSGTSGMVSYEQYF.

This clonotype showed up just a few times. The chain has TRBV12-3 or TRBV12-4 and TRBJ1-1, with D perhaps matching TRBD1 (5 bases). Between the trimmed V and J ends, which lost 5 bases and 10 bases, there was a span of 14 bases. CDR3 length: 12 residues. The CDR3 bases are TGTGCCAGCAGTCGCGGGACGGCGGGAGCTTTCTTT. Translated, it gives CASSRGTAGAFF.

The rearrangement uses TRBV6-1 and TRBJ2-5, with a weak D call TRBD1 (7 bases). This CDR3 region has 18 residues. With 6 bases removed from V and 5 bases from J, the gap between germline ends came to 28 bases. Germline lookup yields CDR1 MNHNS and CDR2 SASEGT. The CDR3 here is CASSRALWGDSQGETQYF. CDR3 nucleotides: TGTGCCAGCAGCCGAGCGCTCTGGGGGGACAGCCAAGGGGAGACCCAGTACTTC.

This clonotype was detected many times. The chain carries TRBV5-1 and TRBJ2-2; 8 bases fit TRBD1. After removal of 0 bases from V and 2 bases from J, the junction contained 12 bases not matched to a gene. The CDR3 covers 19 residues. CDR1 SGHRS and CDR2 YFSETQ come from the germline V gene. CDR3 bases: TGCGCCAGCAGCTTGGCGTGGACAGGGTCGGCGGGAAACACCGGGGAGCTGTTTTTT. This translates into CASSLAWTGSAGNTGELFF.

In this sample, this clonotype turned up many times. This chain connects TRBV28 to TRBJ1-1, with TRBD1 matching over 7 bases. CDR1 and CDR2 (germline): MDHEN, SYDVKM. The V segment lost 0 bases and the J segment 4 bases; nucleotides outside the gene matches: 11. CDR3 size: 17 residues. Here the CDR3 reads CASSLWSLRGAGTEAFF. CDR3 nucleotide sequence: TGTGCCAGCAGTTTATGGAGCCTCAGGGGGGCCGGCACTGAAGCTTTCTTT.